In its sample, the clone carrying this TCR beta chain was seen a few times. The data were obtained in a study of T-cell memory formation after mild COVID-19. From the 5' RACE reads, TCRdb called clonotypes with MiXCR, one entry per CDR3 protein. Of just under 150,000 distinct CDR3 sequences in the sample, about 6% were seen once. The CDR3 has 13 residues. Between the trimmed V and J ends, which lost 4 bases and 4 bases, there was a span of 12 bases. CDR1 is SGHRS and CDR2 is YFSETQ in the germline V gene. The sequence was collected from an adult woman who had mild COVID-19 (a few samples of this study predate the infection). Cell type and time point are not known. The sample taken for sequencing was PBMCs or a T cell subset sorted from them (not recorded which). The chain links TRBV5-1 to TRBJ2-7; tentatively, D is TRBD2 (6 bases). The CDR3 spells CASSARLDYEQYF. DNA of the CDR3: TGCGCCAGCAGCGCCCGACTAGATTACGAGCAGTACTTC.